This T cell receptor beta chain is drawn from a study of CD8 T cells in ankylosing spondylitis. Trimming took 3 bases from V and 1 from J; bases not matched to a gene: 6. Germline lookup yields CDR1 SGHRS and CDR2 YFSETQ. The CDR3 is made up of 15 amino acids. Study-wide points: Disease-linked clones reportedly concentrated significantly in matched ankylosing spondylitis synovial fluid. CD8+ cells made up the disease-linked clones, which were relatively rare in peripheral blood. In reactive arthritis synovial fluid and blood, some motif variants had been reported before.

Preparation of TCR beta libraries was done by quantitative 5'-RACE with molecular barcodes. TCRdb reprocessed the 5' RACE reads via MiXCR and lists one record per CDR3 protein. This table has under 150,000 distinct CDR3 sequences, roughly 8% appearing once. Details on this clonotype: Its cognate antigen is unknown.

The source of this sequence is a male donor with ankylosing spondylitis. Sequencing was done on a sample of synovial fluid, either unsorted or a sorted T cell fraction (not recorded which). V usage is TRBV5-1 and J usage is TRBJ1-1, with 7 nucleotides matching TRBD1. The CDR3 region is CASSSRQGGNTEAFF. The CDR3 DNA sequence: TGCGCCAGCAGCTCCCGACAGGGAGGGAACACTGAAGCTTTCTTT.